The clone carrying this T cell receptor beta chain showed up many times. Researchers took RNA transcripts and amplified the TCR beta CDR3 regions from them. The study used the HTBI primer set for a first-round RT-PCR of the TCR CDR3. TCRdb fed the multiplex PCR reads into MiXCR, producing one record per CDR3 protein. The sample holds around 600,000 distinct CDR3 sequences, over 12% seen once. The CDR3 sequence is 12 residues long. The V end was cut by 6 bases, the J end by 7 bases, with 9 bases between. This record comes from a study of T cells in Graves' hyperthyroidism and ophthalmopathy. Across the study: Peripheral blood draws took place at initial diagnosis, ahead of any treatment.

The chain couples TRBV12-3 or TRBV12-4 to TRBJ2-2; D gene unclear. Sequencing used blood. The sequence came from a woman under 30 with Graves' ophthalmopathy. The CDR3 DNA sequence: TGTGCCAGCAGATACGACGTCGGGGAGCTGTTTTTT. Translating it yields CASRYDVGELFF.